Following are 30 T cell receptor beta chains from one sample sequenced in a study of blood T cell repertoires in COVID-19. Clones were read by immunoSEQ multiplex PCR, and TCRdb kept only the in-frame ones, dropping some. The sample carries a few hundred thousand clones, roughly 80% recorded once. The specimen sequenced was peripheral blood. The source of these receptors is a man aged 55 to 69 who had recovered from COVID-19.

The CDR3 DNA reads as TGTGCCATCAGTGAATTCCTAGCGGGGACCACAGATACGCAGTATTTT. It specifies CAISEFLAGTTDTQYF. V is TRBV10-3 and J is TRBJ2-3; 9 positions agree with TRBD2. V was pared by 3 bases and J by 2 bases, with 6 bases of the junction left unmatched. CDR1 is ENHRY and CDR2 is SYGVKD in the germline V gene. This CDR3 comprises 16 residues.

This clone was observed a single time. J is TRBJ2-7 and V is TRBV9, with D tentatively TRBD1 (5 bases). The length of the CDR3 is 15 residues. Germline assignment: CDR1 SGDLS and CDR2 YYNGEE. V lost 0 bases and J 4 bases, leaving 14 bases between the germline ends. CDR3 region: CASSVGAGAGYEQYF. CDR3 in DNA: TGTGCCAGCAGCGTAGGCGCTGGGGCTGGGTACGAGCAGTACTTC.

The chain recombines TRBV19 with TRBJ2-3; a weak D match, TRBD2 (5 bases). The ends were cut back, 5 bases at V and 3 bases at J, with 12 bases in the middle. In germline, CDR1 is LNHDA, CDR2 SQIVND (reference sequence). The CDR3 has 14 amino acids. The CDR3 reads CASSRRTGTDTQYF. The CDR3 region has the DNA TGTGCCAGTAGTCGTAGAACGGGAACAGATACGCAGTATTTT.

The chain is built from TRBV15 and TRBJ2-7, with 7 bases identical to TRBD1. The CDR3 runs 17 residues. Germline V gene sequence: CDR1 LNHNV, CDR2 YYDKDF (reference sequence). Trimming removed 0 bases from V and 3 bases from J; junction bases left unmatched: 11. CDR3 sequence (DNA): TGTGCCACCAGCAGAGATCTACAGGGGATCGGTGGCTACGAGCAGTACTTC. Its translation is CATSRDLQGIGGYEQYF.

The chain joins TRBV2 to TRBJ1-2; no reliable D call. Per the germline V gene, CDR1 is SNHLY and CDR2 is FYNNEI. The CDR3 spans 13 residues. Trimming took off 6 bases at V and 8 bases at J, with 16 bases between the two ends. CDR3 DNA: TGTGCCAGCAGAGTGAATGAGGGTGGAGGCTACACCTTC. Its protein product is CASRVNEGGGYTF.

The V and J genes are TRBV18 and TRBJ1-1, with unresolved D. CDR1 and CDR2 (germline): KGHSH, LQKENI. V lost 5 bases and J lost 5, with 9 bases in between. This CDR3 contains 12 residues. The CDR3 bases are TGTGCCAGCTCAAATACTTTGACTGAAGCTTTCTTT. It codes for CASSNTLTEAFF.

The chain recombines TRBV11-1 with TRBJ2-5; TRBD1 matches at 7 bases. Looked up from germline, CDR1 is SGHAT and CDR2 is FQDESV (reference sequence). CDR3 length: 16 amino acids. The junction had 7 bases not matched to a gene; V was cut back by 3 bases and J by 0 bases. The chain's CDR3 is CASSLSGTVYQETQYF. In nucleotides, the CDR3 is TGTGCCAGCAGCTTGAGTGGGACAGTGTACCAAGAGACCCAGTACTTC.

The V and J genes are TRBV6-5 and TRBJ2-7; 8 nucleotides match TRBD1. The CDR3 sequence is 13 residues long. The V and J ends lost 8 bases and 3 bases, in that order; junction bases with no gene match: 6. The germline gives CDR1 MNHEY, CDR2 SVGAGI. DNA of the CDR3: TGTGCCAGCCACAGGGGGGATTACTACGAGCAGTACTTC. Its translation: CASHRGDYYEQYF.

The V gene is TRBV5-1, the J gene TRBJ2-2; TRBD1 aligns across 7 bases. CDR1 SGHRS and CDR2 YFSETQ come from the germline V gene. Trimming at V came to 0 bases and at J to 5 bases, leaving 4 bases not matched to a gene. The CDR3 spans 15 residues. CDR3 sequence: CASSLGVRGTGELFF. CDR3 sequence (DNA): TGCGCCAGCAGCTTGGGGGTCAGGGGGACCGGGGAGCTGTTTTTT.

V is TRBV10-2 and J is TRBJ2-7; possible D gene TRBD2, 5 bases. Germline V gene lookup returns CDR1 WSHSY and CDR2 SAAADI. V lost 6 bases and J 7 bases, leaving 10 bases between the germline ends. CDR3 length: 11 amino acids. DNA of the CDR3: TGCGCCAGCAGCGGACTGGGTGAGCAGTACTTC. This translates into CASSGLGEQYF.

This clone showed up just a few times. The rearrangement links TRBV4-2 to TRBJ1-6, with 9 nucleotides matching TRBD1. From germline, CDR1 is LGHNA and CDR2 YNFKEQ. The CDR3 has 15 amino acids. V was clipped by 2 bases and J by 8 bases; unmatched bases: 4. The CDR3 region is CASSQPGQGYSPLHF. CDR3 DNA sequence: TGTGCCAGCAGCCAACCGGGACAGGGTTATTCACCCCTCCACTTT.

This sequence joins TRBV4-2 and TRBJ2-3; the D gene is possibly TRBD2 (5 bases). CDR1 is LGHNA and CDR2 is YNFKEQ in the germline V gene. The CDR3 is 15 amino acids. V lost 1 base, J lost 0 bases, and 8 bases lay in between. CDR3 DNA sequence: TGTGCCAGCAGCCAAGTCGCTAGCAGCACAGATACGCAGTATTTT. Translated: CASSQVASSTDTQYF.

The V call is TRBV24-1, the J call TRBJ2-3, with 8 positions matching TRBD1. Germline V gene sequence: CDR1 KGHDR, CDR2 SFDVKD. J lost 6 bases, V lost 9 bases, and 7 bases had no gene match. CDR3 length: 13 residues. The CDR3 sequence is CATGDRLTDTQYF. The CDR3 region has the DNA TGTGCCACCGGGGACAGGCTCACGGATACGCAGTATTTT.

The rearrangement links TRBV27 to TRBJ1-1; 12 bases fit TRBD1. V was pared by 1 base and J by 5 bases, with 8 bases of the junction left unmatched. The CDR3 is 17 residues long. Germline CDR1 and CDR2: MNHEY and SMNVEV (reference sequence). CDR3 sequence (DNA): TGTGCCAGCAGTTTATACGGGACAGGGGGCGCGAGGACTGAAGCTTTCTTT. It encodes CASSLYGTGGARTEAFF.

The chain combines TRBV19 with TRBJ2-7; 7 bases agree with TRBD1. V was pared by 6 bases and J by 6 bases, with 11 bases of the junction left unmatched. The germline V gene encodes CDR1 LNHDA and CDR2 SQIVND (reference sequence). The CDR3 totals 14 residues. DNA of the CDR3: TGTGCCAGTAGCCCGCCGGGACAGACCTCCGAGCAGTACTTC. It codes for CASSPPGQTSEQYF.

CDR3 DNA: TGTGCCACCAGCAGAGTGGGCGGCAATCAGCCCCAGCATTTT. Its translation is CATSRVGGNQPQHF. The chain is built from TRBV15 and TRBJ1-5; D gene uncertain. Germline loops: CDR1 LNHNV, CDR2 YYDKDF (reference sequence). This CDR3 is 14 amino acids long. V was clipped by 1 base and J by 2 bases, with 6 bases between them.

This sequence joins TRBV6-5 and TRBJ2-7; 7 nucleotides match TRBD1. The ends lost 0 bases at V and 9 bases at J; junction bases unmatched: 11. CDR1 and CDR2 (germline): MNHEY, SVGAGI. The CDR3 is 15 residues long. The CDR3 nucleotides read TGTGCCAGCAGTTACTCGAACAGGGGCGAATTCGGGCAGTACTTC. The encoded protein is CASSYSNRGEFGQYF.

This clone was observed a few times. The V and J genes are TRBV27 and TRBJ1-6; D gene ambiguous. Germline V gives CDR1 MNHEY, CDR2 SMNVEV (reference sequence). Trimming removed 5 bases from V and 7 bases from J, with 12 bases in between. CDR3 length: 14 residues. The CDR3 DNA follows: TGTGCCAGCAGTCCCGTGAGCGCCAATTCACCCCTCCACTTT. Translating gives CASSPVSANSPLHF.

This chain connects TRBV6-2 or TRBV6-3 to TRBJ1-1, with D possibly being TRBD1 (5 bases). V was trimmed by 6 bases and J by 7 bases, leaving 21 bases between them. Germline V gene lookup returns CDR1 MNHEY and CDR2 SVGEGT. This CDR3 is 15 amino acids long. Here the CDR3 DNA reads TGTGCCAGCAGCCTCCGATGGGGGGGGATTATTGAAGCTTTCTTT. Translating gives CASSLRWGGIIEAFF.

This sequence joins TRBV6-5 and TRBJ2-1, with 8 bases aligning to TRBD1. This CDR3 comprises 15 residues. After removal of 9 bases from V and 0 bases from J, the junction contained 7 bases not matched to a gene. CDR1 is MNHEY and CDR2 is SVGAGI in the germline V gene. The CDR3 protein is CASSLGTGSYNEQFF. CDR3 sequence (DNA): TGTGCCAGTTCCCTCGGGACAGGCTCCTACAATGAGCAGTTCTTC.

The chain recombines TRBV27 with TRBJ1-2; D remains ambiguous. Looked up from germline, CDR1 is MNHEY and CDR2 is SMNVEV (reference sequence). V shed 6 bases and J shed 4 bases, with 15 bases lying between them. The CDR3 runs 14 residues. The CDR3 nucleotides read TGTGCCAGCAGGTCGGCCGCCCGGGGCTATGGCTACACCTTC. Protein sequence: CASRSAARGYGYTF.

The rearrangement links TRBV4-1 to TRBJ2-1; 7 bases fit TRBD1. Losses at the gene ends were 5 bases for V and 0 bases for J; bases not matched to a gene: 7. Germline V gene sequence: CDR1 MGHRA, CDR2 YSYEKL. CDR3 length: 16 amino acids. CDR3 region: CASSSYRGSSYNEQFF. The CDR3 DNA is TGCGCCAGCAGCTCTTACAGGGGCAGCTCCTACAATGAGCAGTTCTTC.

The chain employs TRBV2 and TRBJ2-1; 11 bases map to TRBD2. Per germline, CDR1 SNHLY and CDR2 FYNNEI. V gave up 6 bases and J gave up 8 bases; unmatched junction bases: 9. The CDR3 is 15 residues long. CDR3 sequence reads: CASRAGTSGNDEQFF. The CDR3 bases are TGTGCCAGCAGAGCCGGGACTAGCGGTAACGATGAGCAGTTCTTC.

The chain has TRBV7-9 and TRBJ1-2; 8 positions match TRBD1. Germline V lookup: CDR1 SEHNR, CDR2 FQNEAQ (reference sequence). This CDR3 has 14 amino acids. Trimming at V came to 3 bases and at J to 5 bases, leaving 5 bases not matched to a gene. CDR3 loop: CASSFHRGSYGYTF. CDR3 coding DNA: TGTGCCAGCAGCTTTCACAGGGGGTCTTATGGCTACACCTTC.

This chain uses TRBV27 with TRBJ2-5; no definite D call. Germline CDR1 is MNHEY and CDR2 is SMNVEV (reference sequence). The CDR3 totals 13 residues. Between the trimmed V and J ends, which lost 6 bases and 5 bases, there was a span of 13 bases. The CDR3, as DNA: TGTGCCAGCAGATTTTCTTCCAGGGAGACCCAGTACTTC. Its protein product is CASRFSSRETQYF.

The J gene is TRBJ2-3, the V gene TRBV9; 9 bases agree with TRBD1. Germline CDR1 reads SGDLS; CDR2 reads YYNGEE. This CDR3 is built from 17 residues. Trimming at V came to 1 base and at J to 1 base, leaving 7 bases not matched to a gene. CDR3 in amino acids: CASSVSRDRVGTDTQYF. CDR3 nucleotides: TGTGCCAGCAGCGTATCCCGGGACAGGGTTGGCACAGATACGCAGTATTTT. Together with reference TRBV9 and TRBJ2-3, the CDR3 gives the full variable domain: DSGVTQTPKHLITATGQRVTLRCSPRSGDLSVYWYQQSLDQGLQFLIQYYNGEERAKGNILERFSAQQFPDLHSELNLSSLELGDSALYFCASSVSRDRVGTDTQYFGPGTRLTVL.

This clone was picked up a small number of times. J is TRBJ2-2 and V is TRBV5-4, with 7 bases aligning to TRBD2. V lost 1 base to trimming and J lost 3 bases; unmatched junction nucleotides: 6. Germline CDR1 SGHNT, CDR2 YYREEE (reference sequence). The CDR3 runs 16 residues. This CDR3 reads CASSLRRERDTGELFF. CDR3 nucleotide sequence: TGTGCCAGCAGCTTGCGGCGGGAGAGGGACACCGGGGAGCTGTTTTTT. Full variable domain (rest looked up from reference TRBV5-4 and TRBJ2-2): ETGVTQSPTHLIKTRGQQVTLRCSSQSGHNTVSWYQQALGQGPQFIFQYYREEENGRGNFPPRFSGLQFPNYSSELNVNALELDDSALYLCASSLRRERDTGELFFGEGSRLTVL.

For this clone: This CDR3 is also generated by other DNA sequences in the sample. The chain has TRBV5-1 and TRBJ1-5; D uncertain. Trimming cost V 4 bases and J 2 bases, with 10 bases left between them. Germline values: CDR1 SGHRS, CDR2 YFSETQ. The CDR3 has 14 amino acids. Here the CDR3 DNA reads TGCGCCAGCAGCCCCAGCGGAGGCAATCAGCCCCAGCATTTT. It yields the protein CASSPSGGNQPQHF.

V and J are TRBV2 and TRBJ1-5; no definite D call. The V gene lost 5 bases and the J gene lost 0 bases, with 11 bases spanning the gap. The germline gives CDR1 SNHLY, CDR2 FYNNEI. This CDR3 region has 15 residues. CDR3: CASSFSGNSNQPQHF. The CDR3 bases are TGTGCCAGCAGTTTTTCAGGAAATAGCAATCAGCCCCAGCATTTT.

The chain combines TRBV5-8 with TRBJ1-5; 7 bases align to TRBD1. J lost 2 bases, V lost 4 bases, and 6 bases had no gene match. CDR3 length: 15 amino acids. Germline CDR1 is SGHTS and CDR2 is YDEGEE. Here the CDR3 reads CASSKGQVGNQPQHF. CDR3 nucleotides: TGTGCCAGCAGCAAAGGACAGGTAGGCAATCAGCCCCAGCATTTT.